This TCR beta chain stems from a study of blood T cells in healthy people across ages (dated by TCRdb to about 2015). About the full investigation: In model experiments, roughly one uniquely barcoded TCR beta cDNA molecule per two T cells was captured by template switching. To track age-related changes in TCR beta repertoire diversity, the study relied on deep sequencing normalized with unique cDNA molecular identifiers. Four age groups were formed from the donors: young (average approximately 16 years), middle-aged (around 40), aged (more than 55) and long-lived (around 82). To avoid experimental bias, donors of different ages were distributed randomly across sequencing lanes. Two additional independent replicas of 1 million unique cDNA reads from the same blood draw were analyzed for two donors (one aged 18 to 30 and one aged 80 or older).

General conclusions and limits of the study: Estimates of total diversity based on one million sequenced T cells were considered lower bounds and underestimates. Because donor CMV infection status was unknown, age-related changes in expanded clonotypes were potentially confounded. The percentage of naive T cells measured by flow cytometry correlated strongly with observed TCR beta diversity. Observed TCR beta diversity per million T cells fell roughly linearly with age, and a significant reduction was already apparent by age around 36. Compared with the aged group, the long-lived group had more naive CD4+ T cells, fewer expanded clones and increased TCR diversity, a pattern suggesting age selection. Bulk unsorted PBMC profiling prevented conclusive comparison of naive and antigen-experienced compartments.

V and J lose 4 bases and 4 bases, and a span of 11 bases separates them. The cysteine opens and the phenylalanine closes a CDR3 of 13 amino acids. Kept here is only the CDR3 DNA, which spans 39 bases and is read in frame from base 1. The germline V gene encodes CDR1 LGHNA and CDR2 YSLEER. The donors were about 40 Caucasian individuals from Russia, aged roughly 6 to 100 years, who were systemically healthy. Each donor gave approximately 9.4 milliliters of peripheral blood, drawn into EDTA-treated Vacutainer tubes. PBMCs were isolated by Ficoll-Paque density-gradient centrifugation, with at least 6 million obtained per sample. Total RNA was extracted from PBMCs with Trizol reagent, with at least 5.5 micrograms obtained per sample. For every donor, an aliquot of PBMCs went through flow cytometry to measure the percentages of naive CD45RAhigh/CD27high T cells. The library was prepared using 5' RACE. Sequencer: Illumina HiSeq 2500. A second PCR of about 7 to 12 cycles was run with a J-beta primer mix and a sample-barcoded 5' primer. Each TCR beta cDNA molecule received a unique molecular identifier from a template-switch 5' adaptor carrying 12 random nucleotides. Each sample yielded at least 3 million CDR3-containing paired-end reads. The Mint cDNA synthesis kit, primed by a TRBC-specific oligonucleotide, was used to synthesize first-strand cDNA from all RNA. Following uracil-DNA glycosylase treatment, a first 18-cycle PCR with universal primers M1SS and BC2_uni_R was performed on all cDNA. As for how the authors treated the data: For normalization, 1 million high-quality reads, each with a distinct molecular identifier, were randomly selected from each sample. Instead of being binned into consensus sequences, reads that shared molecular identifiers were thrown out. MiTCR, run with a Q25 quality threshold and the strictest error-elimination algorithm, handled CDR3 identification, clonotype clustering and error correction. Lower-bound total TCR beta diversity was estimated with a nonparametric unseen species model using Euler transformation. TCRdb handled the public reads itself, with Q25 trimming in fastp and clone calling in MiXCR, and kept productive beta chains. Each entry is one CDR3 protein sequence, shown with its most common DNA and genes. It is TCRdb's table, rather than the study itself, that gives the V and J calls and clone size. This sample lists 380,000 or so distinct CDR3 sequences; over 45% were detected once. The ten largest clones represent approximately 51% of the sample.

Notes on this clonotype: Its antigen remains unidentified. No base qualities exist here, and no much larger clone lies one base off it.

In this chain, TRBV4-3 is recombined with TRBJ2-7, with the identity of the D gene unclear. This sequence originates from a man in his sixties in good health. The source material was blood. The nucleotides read TGCGCCAGCAGCCCCCGGTTGGGATACGAGCAGTACTTC. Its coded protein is CASSPRLGYEQYF.